The following is a TCR beta chain sequence with its context. Its antigen is currently unknown. The data were taken from a study of neoadjuvant anti-PD-1 for oral cavity cancer. Broader study findings: Expansion of preexisting intratumoral clones was suggested to aid response. Higher pretreatment Treg/Th17 ratios tracked higher pretreatment blood clonality.

Patients had HPV-negative, locally advanced oral cavity squamous cell carcinoma. The CDR3 runs to 12 residues. V was clipped by 8 bases and J by 1 base, with 11 bases between them. Germline V gives CDR1 SQVTM, CDR2 ANQGSEA. Two replicates per tumor sample, mostly from roughly 5 ug of genomic DNA. Produced via immunoSEQ multiplex PCR; TCRdb's table is partial and in-frame only. The sample holds approximately 12,000 clones; about 60% are singletons and the top ten take under 7.5%. The sequences come from tumor tissue, collected before nivolumab (anti-PD-1) treatment. The chain combines TRBV29-1 with TRBJ1-1; no definite D call. This sequence originates from a person aged 35 to 85 with oral cavity squamous cell carcinoma. The donor label of this sample is uncertain. The CDR3 loop reads CSTWTWNTEAFF. The CDR3 region has the DNA TGCAGCACTTGGACCTGGAACACTGAAGCTTTCTTT.